The rows below give T cell receptor beta chains drawn from one sample of a study of cytomegalovirus exposure and HLA in healthy donors. Sequencing used immunoSEQ multiplex PCR; TCRdb keeps in-frame clones, though not all of them. The repertoire holds 150,000 to 200,000 clones, with 75% to 90% as singletons. Material for sequencing was PBMCs. These receptors were collected from a man in his forties in good health and CMV-seropositive. Both conserved end residues are part of each CDR3. The D gene is left open where the match is weak. Size is stated for part of the rows, as once, few or many counts, or as a class when the clone is expanded.

d_gene	abundance	j_gene	v_gene	CDR3nt	CDR3aa
.	.	TRBJ2-1	TRBV9	TGTGCCAGCAGCGTAGCAGGAGGCTCCTACAATGAGCAGTTCTTC	CASSVAGGSYNEQFF
TRBD2	once	TRBJ2-7	TRBV7-2	TGTGCCAGCAGCTTAGTCAGCGGGGGGGACTACGAGCAGTACTTC	CASSLVSGGDYEQYF
TRBD1	.	TRBJ1-1	TRBV2	TGTGCCAGCAGCAGTGGACAGGCTATAAAAGCTTTCTTT	CASSSGQAIKAFF
TRBD1	.	TRBJ2-4	TRBV4-3	TGCGCCAGCAGCCAAGTAGGTCCGGGACAGTCAAAACTCATTCAGTACTTC	CASSQVGPGQSKLIQYF
.	.	TRBJ1-2	TRBV7-9	TGTGCCAGCAGCTTAGAATGGTCCCTCGAGAGGGGCTACACCTTC	CASSLEWSLERGYTF
TRBD1	once	TRBJ2-5	TRBV5-6	TGTGCCAGCAGCTTTGACAGGGGTAAGACCCAGTACTTC	CASSFDRGKTQYF
.	once	TRBJ1-5	TRBV19	TGTGCTACAGGGTTGGGCAATCAGCCCCAGCATTTT	CATGLGNQPQHF
TRBD2	.	TRBJ2-7	TRBV7-2	TGTGCCAGCAGCTTAGCATCGACCCGGGGGGTATACTACGAGCAGTACTTC	CASSLASTRGVYYEQYF
TRBD1	.	TRBJ2-7	TRBV10-3	TGTGCCATCAGGGACAGGGGGAATAAAGACGAGCAGTACTTC	CAIRDRGNKDEQYF
TRBD1	.	TRBJ2-1	TRBV6-5	TGTGCCAGCAGTTACGCCGGGACAGGGAAAGGGAATGAGCAGTTCTTC	CASSYAGTGKGNEQFF
TRBD2	.	TRBJ2-7	TRBV6-5	TGTGCCAGCAGTTACTCGGGAGCGGGGGGGACCTACGAGCAGTACTTC	CASSYSGAGGTYEQYF
TRBD1	.	TRBJ2-2	TRBV30	TGTGCCTGGACGCTCGGGACAGTTACCGGGGAGCTGTTTTTT	CAWTLGTVTGELFF
TRBD1	.	TRBJ1-5	TRBV19	TGTGCCAGTAGTCGAGCGGGACAGGGGATTTATAGCAATCAGCCCCAGCATTTT	CASSRAGQGIYSNQPQHF
TRBD2	.	TRBJ2-3	TRBV27	TGTGCCAGCAGTAAGGGACTAGCGGGGGGAGGGGTCGGTACGCAGTATTTT	CASSKGLAGGGVGTQYF
TRBD1	.	TRBJ2-3	TRBV5-6	TGTGCCAGCAGGCAAGGGGGCGAGGATACGCAGTATTTT	CASRQGGEDTQYF
TRBD1	few	TRBJ1-5	TRBV6-5	TGTGCCAGCTCGTCAGGGGGGTTGGGCAATCAGCCCCAGCATTTT	CASSSGGLGNQPQHF